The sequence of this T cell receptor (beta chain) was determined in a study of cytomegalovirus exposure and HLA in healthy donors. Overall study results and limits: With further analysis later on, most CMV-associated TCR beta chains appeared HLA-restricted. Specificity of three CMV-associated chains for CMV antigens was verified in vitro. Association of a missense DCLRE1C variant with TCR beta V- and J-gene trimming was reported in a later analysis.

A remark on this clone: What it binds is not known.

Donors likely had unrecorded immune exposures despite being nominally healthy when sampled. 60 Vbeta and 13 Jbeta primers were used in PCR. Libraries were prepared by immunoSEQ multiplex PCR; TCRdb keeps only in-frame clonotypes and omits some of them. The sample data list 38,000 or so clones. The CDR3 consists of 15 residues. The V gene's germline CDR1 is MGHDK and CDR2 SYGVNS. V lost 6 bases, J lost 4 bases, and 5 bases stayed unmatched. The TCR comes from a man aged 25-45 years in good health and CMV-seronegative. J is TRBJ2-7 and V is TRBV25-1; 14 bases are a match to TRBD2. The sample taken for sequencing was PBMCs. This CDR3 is CASSRLAGGQYEQYF. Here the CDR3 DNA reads TGTGCCAGCAGCAGACTAGCGGGAGGGCAATACGAGCAGTACTTC.